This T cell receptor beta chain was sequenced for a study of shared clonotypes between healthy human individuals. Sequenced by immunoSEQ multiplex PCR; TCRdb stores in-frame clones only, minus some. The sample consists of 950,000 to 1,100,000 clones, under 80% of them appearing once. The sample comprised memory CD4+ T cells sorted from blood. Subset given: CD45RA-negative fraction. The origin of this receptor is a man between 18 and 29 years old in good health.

The CDR3 nucleotides are TGTGCCAGCGTAGCCACAGGGTTAGGTGAGCAGTTCTTC. Translating gives CASVATGLGEQFF. V and J are TRBV7-2 and TRBJ2-1; D may be TRBD1 (6 bases). Trimming cost V 8 bases and J 9 bases, with 17 bases left between them. CDR3 length: 13 residues. Per the germline V gene, CDR1 is SGHTA and CDR2 is FQGNSA.